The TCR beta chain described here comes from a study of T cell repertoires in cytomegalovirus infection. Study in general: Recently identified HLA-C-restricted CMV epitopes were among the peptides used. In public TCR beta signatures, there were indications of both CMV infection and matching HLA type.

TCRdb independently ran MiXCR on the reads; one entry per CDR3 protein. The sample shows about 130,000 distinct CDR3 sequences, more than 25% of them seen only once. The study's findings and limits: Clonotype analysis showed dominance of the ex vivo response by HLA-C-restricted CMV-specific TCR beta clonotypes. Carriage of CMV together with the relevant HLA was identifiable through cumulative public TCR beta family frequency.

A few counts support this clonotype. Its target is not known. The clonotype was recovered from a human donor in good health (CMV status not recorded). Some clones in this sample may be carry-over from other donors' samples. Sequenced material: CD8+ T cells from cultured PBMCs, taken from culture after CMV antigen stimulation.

CDR3 DNA: TGTGCCAGCAGCTTACCCTCTAGCGGGGGGGCCTACAATGAGCAGTTCTTC. Translating gives CASSLPSSGGAYNEQFF. The chain combines TRBV7-9 with TRBJ2-1, with 12 bases that match TRBD2. V gave up 2 bases and J gave up 2 bases; unmatched junction bases: 4. The CDR3 consists of 17 residues. The V gene's germline CDR1 is SEHNR and CDR2 FQNEAQ (reference sequence).